This T cell receptor beta chain was observed in a study of early T cells in non-severe SARS-CoV-2 infection. The overall study: Sequenced material consisted of bulk RNA (from unsorted whole blood), and chains were unpaired. Findings of the study overall: Matches to VDJdb favored anti-spike CD8 responses and missed private and CD4 specificities.

Remarks on this clonotype: Its antigen is undetermined.

Unique molecular identifiers were affixed to single, distinct cDNA molecules. TCRdb reanalysed the 5' RACE reads using MiXCR and keeps one entry per CDR3 protein. The sample lists 20,000 to 30,000 distinct CDR3 sequences, about 4.5% occurring once. Sequenced: whole blood. The receptor comes from an adult who was a healthcare worker with PCR-confirmed SARS-CoV-2 infection or an uninfected control (not recorded which).

Written as DNA, the CDR3 is TGCGCCAGCAGCCAAGCGGGAGGCACCACAGATACGCAGTATTTT. Amino acids: CASSQAGGTTDTQYF. This chain links TRBV4-3 with TRBJ2-3; 7 bases agree with TRBD2. J lost 2 bases, V lost 1 base, and 3 bases had no gene match. The V gene's germline CDR1 is LGHNA and CDR2 YSLEER. This CDR3 comprises 15 residues.